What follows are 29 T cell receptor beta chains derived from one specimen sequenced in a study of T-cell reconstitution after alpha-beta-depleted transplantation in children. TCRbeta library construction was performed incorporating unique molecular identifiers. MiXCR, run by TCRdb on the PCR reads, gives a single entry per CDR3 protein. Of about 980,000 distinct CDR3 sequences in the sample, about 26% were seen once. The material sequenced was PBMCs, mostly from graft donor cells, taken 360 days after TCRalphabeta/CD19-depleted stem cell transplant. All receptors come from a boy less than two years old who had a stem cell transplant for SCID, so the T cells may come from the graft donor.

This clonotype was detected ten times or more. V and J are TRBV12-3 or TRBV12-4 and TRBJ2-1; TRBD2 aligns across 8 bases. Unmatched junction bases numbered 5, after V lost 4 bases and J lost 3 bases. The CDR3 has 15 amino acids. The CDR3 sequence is CASSSARGVYNEQFF. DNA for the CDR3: TGTGCCAGCAGTTCGGCGCGGGGGGTCTACAATGAGCAGTTCTTC.

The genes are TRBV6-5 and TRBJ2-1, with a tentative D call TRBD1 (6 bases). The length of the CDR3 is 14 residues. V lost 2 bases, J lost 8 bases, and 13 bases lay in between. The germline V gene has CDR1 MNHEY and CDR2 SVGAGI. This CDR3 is CASSYISGVDEQFF. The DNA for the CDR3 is TGTGCCAGCAGTTACATTTCAGGGGTTGATGAGCAGTTCTTC.

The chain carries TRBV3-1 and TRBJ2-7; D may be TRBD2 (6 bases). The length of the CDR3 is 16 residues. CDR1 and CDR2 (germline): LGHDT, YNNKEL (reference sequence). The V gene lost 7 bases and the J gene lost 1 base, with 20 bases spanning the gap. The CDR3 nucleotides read TGTGCCAGCAAGGGGAGGAGGACTACAATTTCCTACGAGCAGTACTTC. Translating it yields CASKGRRTTISYEQYF.

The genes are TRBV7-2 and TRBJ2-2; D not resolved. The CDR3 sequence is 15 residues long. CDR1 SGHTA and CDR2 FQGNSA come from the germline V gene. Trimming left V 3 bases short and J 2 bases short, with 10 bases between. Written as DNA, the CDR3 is TGTGCCAGCAGCTTCGGAGTTACCAACACCGGGGAGCTGTTTTTT. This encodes CASSFGVTNTGELFF.

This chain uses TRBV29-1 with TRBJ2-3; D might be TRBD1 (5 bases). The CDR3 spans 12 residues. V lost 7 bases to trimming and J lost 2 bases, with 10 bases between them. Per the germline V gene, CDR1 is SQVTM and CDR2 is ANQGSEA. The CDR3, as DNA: TGCAGCGCAGGGATTTTCACAGATACGCAGTATTTT. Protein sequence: CSAGIFTDTQYF.

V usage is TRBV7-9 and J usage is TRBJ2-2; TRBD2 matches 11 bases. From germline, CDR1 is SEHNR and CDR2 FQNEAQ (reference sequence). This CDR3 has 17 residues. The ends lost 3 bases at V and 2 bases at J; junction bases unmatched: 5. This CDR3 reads CASSFSLAGGNTGELFF. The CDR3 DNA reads TGTGCCAGCAGCTTCTCTCTAGCGGGGGGTAACACCGGGGAGCTGTTTTTT.

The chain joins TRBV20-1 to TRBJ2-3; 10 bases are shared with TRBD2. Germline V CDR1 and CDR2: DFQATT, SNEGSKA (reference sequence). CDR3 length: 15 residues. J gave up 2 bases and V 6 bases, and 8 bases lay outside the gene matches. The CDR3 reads CSAERGGVLTDTQYF. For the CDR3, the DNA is TGCAGTGCAGAGCGGGGGGGAGTTCTCACAGATACGCAGTATTTT.

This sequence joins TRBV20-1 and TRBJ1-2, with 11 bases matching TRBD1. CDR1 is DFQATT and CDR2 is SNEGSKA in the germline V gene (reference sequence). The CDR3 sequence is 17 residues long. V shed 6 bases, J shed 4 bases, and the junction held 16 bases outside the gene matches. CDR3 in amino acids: CSAQLGTGGGLGYGYTF. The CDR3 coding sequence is TGCAGTGCGCAGCTCGGGACAGGGGGTGGCCTGGGCTATGGCTACACCTTC.

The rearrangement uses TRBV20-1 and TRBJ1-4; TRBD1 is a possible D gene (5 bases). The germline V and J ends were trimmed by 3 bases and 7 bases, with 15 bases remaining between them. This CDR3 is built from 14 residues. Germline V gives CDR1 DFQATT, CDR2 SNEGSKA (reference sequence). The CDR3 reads CSASPGGRGEKLFF. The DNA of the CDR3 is TGCAGTGCTAGCCCCGGGGGAAGGGGTGAAAAACTGTTTTTT.

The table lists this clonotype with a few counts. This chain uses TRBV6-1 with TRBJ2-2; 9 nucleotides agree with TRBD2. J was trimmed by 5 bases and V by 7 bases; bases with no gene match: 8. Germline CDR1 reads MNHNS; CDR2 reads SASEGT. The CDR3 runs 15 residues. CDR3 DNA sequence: TGTGCCAGCACCAGAGCGGGGGGCCCTACCGGGGAGCTGTTTTTT. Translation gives CASTRAGGPTGELFF.

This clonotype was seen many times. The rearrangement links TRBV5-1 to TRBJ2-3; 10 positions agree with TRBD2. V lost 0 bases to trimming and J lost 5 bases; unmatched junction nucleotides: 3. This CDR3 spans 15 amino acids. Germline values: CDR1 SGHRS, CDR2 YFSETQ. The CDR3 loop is CASSLELAGRDTQYF. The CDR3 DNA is TGCGCCAGCAGCTTGGAACTAGCGGGGAGAGATACGCAGTATTTT.

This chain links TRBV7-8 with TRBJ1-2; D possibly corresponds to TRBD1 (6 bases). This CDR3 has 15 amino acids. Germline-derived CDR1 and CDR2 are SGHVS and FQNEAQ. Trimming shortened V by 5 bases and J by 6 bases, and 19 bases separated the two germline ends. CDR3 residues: CASSPEYRDVDGYTF. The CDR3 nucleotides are TGTGCCAGCAGCCCCGAATACAGGGACGTCGATGGCTACACCTTC. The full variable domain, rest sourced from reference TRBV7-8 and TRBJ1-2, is GAGVSQSPRYKVAKRGQDVALRCDPISGHVSLFWYQQALGQGPEFLTYFQNEAQLDKSGLPSDRFFAERPEGSVSTLKIQRTQQEDSAVYLCASSPEYRDVDGYTFGSGTRLTVV.

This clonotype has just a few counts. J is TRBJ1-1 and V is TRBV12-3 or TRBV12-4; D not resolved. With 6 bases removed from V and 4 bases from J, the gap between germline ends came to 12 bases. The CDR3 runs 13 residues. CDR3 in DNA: TGTGCCAGCAGCCCTAGCCGCGTCACTGAAGCTTTCTTT. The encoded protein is CASSPSRVTEAFF.

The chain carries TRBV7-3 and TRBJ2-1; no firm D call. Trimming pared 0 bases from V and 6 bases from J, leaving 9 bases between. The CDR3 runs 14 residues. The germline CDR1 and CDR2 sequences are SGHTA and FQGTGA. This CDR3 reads CASSLTSRSNEQFF. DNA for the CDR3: TGTGCCAGCAGCTTAACCTCGAGATCCAATGAGCAGTTCTTC.

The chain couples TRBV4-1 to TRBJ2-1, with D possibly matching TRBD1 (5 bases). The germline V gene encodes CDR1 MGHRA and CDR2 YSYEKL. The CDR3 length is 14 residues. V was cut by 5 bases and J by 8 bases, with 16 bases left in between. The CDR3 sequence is CASSSRSGYYEQFF. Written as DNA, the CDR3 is TGCGCCAGCAGCTCTCGCTCAGGGTATTATGAGCAGTTCTTC.

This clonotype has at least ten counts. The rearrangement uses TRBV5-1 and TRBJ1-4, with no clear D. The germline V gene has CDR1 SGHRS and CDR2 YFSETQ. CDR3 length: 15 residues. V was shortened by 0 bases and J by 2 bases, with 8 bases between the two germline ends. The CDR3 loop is CASSLVGVTNEKLFF. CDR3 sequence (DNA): TGCGCCAGCAGCTTGGTTGGGGTGACTAATGAAAAACTGTTTTTT.

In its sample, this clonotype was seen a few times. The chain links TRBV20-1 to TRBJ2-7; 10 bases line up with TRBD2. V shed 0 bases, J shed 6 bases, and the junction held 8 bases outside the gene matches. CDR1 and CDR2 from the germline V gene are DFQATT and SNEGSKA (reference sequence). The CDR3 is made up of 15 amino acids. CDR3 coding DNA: TGCAGTGCTAGAGAGAGAGCGGGGGGGCCGGGCGAGCAGTACTTC. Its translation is CSARERAGGPGEQYF.

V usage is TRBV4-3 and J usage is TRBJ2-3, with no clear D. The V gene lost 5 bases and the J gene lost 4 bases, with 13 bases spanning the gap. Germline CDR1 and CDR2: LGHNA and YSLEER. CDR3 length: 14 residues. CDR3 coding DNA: TGCGCCAGCAGCGGAAATGAGGTCCCAGATACGCAGTATTTT. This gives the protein CASSGNEVPDTQYF.

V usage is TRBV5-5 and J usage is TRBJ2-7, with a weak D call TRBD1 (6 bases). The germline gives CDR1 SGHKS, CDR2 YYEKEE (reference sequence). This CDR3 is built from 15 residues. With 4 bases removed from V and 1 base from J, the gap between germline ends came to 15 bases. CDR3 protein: CASSQGQFWSYEQYF. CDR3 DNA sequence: TGTGCCAGCAGCCAGGGGCAGTTTTGGTCCTACGAGCAGTACTTC.

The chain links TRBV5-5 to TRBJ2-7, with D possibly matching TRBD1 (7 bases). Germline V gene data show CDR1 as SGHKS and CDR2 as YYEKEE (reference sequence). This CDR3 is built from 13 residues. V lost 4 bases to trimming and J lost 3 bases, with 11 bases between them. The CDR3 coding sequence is TGTGCCAGCAGCGCGGGACAGTACTACGAGCAGTACTTC. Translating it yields CASSAGQYYEQYF.

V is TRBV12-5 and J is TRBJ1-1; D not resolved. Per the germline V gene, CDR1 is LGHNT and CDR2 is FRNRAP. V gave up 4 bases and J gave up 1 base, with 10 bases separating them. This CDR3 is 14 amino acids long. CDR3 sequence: CASGSTYWNTEAFF. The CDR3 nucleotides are TGTGCTAGTGGTTCCACATACTGGAACACTGAAGCTTTCTTT.

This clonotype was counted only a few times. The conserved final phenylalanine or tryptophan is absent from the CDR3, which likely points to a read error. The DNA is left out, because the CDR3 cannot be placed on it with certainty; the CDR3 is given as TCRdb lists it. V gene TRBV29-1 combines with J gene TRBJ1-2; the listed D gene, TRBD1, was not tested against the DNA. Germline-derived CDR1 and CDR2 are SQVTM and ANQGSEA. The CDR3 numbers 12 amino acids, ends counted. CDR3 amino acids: CSVEPSGQAVMV.

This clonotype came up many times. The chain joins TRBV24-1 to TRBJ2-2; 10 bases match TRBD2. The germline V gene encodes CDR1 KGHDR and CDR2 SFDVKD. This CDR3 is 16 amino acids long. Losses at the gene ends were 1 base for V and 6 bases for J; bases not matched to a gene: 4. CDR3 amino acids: CATSDFVLAGPGELFF. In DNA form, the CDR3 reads TGTGCCACCAGTGATTTTGTACTAGCGGGGCCCGGGGAGCTGTTTTTT.

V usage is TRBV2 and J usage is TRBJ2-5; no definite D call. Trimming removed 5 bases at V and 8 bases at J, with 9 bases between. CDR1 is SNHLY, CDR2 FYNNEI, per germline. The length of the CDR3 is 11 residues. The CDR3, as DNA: TGTGCCAGCAGTCCCCGGGCCACCCAGTACTTC. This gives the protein CASSPRATQYF.

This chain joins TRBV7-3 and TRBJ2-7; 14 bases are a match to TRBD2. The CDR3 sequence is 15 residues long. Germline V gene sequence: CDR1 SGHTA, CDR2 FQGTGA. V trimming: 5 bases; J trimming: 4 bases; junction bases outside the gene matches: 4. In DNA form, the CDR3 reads TGTGCCAGCAGCAAAGGGACTAGCGGGGGTTACGAGCAGTACTTC. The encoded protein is CASSKGTSGGYEQYF. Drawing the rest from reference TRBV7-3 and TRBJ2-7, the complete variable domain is GAGVSQTPSNKVTEKGKYVELRCDPISGHTALYWYRQSLGQGPEFLIYFQGTGAADDSGLPNDRFFAVRPEGSVSTLKIQRTERGDSAVYLCASSKGTSGGYEQYFGPGTRLTVT.

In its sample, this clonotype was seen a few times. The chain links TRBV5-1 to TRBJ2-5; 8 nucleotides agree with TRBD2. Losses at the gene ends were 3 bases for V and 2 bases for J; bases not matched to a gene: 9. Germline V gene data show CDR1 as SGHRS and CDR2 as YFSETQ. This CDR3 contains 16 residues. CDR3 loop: CASSSTIAGPQETQYF. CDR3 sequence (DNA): TGCGCCAGCAGCTCCACCATAGCGGGGCCTCAAGAGACCCAGTACTTC. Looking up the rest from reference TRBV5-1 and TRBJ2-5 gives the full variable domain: KAGVTQTPRYLIKTRGQQVTLSCSPISGHRSVSWYQQTPGQGLQFLFEYFSETQRNKGNFPGRFSGRQFSNSRSEMNVSTLELGDSALYLCASSSTIAGPQETQYFGPGTRLLVL.

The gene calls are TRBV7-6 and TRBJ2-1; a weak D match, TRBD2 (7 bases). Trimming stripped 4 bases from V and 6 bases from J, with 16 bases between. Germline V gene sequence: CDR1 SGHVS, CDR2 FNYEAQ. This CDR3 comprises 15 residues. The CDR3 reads CASSSLAGAVNEQFF. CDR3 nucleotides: TGTGCCAGCAGCTCCCTGGCGGGGGCCGTCAATGAGCAGTTCTTC. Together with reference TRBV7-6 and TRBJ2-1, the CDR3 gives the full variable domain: GAGVSQSPRYKVTKRGQDVALRCDPISGHVSLYWYRQALGQGPEFLTYFNYEAQQDKSGLPNDRFSAERPEGSISTLTIQRTEQRDSAMYRCASSSLAGAVNEQFFGPGTRLTVL.

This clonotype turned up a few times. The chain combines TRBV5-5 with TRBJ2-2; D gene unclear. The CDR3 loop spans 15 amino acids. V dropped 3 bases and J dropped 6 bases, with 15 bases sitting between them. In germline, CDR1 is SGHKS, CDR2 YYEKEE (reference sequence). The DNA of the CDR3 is TGTGCCAGCAGCTGGCTATCTAGTCCCCCCGGGGAGCTGTTTTTT. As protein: CASSWLSSPPGELFF.

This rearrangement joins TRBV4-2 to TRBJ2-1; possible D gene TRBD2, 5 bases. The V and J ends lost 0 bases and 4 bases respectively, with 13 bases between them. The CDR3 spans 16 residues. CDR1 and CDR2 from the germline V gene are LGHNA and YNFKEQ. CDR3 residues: CASSQDEGVGYNEQFF. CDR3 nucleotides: TGTGCCAGCAGCCAAGACGAGGGAGTGGGGTACAATGAGCAGTTCTTC.